These 25 T cell receptor beta chains were sequenced from one sample in a study of molecular identifiers for immune sequencing clone quantification. TCRdb re-analysed the PCR reads in MiXCR, keeping a single row per CDR3 protein. In the table there are about 100,000 distinct CDR3 sequences, about 35% of which are singletons. The sample was naive CD8+ T cells from blood, with Jurkat cell RNA spiked in. As to subset: FACS-sorted CD8+CD4-CCR7+CD45RA+ naive T cells. Receptors originate from a human donor in good health. Some libraries in this study had Jurkat cell RNA spiked in.

The genes are TRBV4-1 and TRBJ2-2; D tentatively reads TRBD1 or TRBD2 (5 bases each). Germline-derived CDR1 and CDR2 are MGHRA and YSYEKL. This CDR3 has 14 amino acids. V was cut by 0 bases and J by 4 bases, with 6 bases left in between. The CDR3 here is CASSQERGTGELFF. The CDR3, as DNA: TGCGCCAGCAGCCAAGAGAGGGGCACCGGGGAGCTGTTTTTT.

V gene TRBV6-2 or TRBV6-3 combines with J gene TRBJ2-1; perhaps TRBD1 as D (6 bases). Germline values: CDR1 MNHEY, CDR2 SVGEGT. V dropped 1 base and J dropped 7 bases, with 14 bases sitting between them. CDR3 length: 15 amino acids. The CDR3 loop reads CASSYYGQHFNEQFF. In DNA, the CDR3 is TGTGCCAGCAGTTACTACGGACAGCACTTTAATGAGCAGTTCTTC.

This clonotype was counted many times. The chain is built from TRBV28 and TRBJ2-3; no firm D call. The CDR3 covers 11 residues. In germline, CDR1 is MDHEN, CDR2 SYDVKM. Trimming took off 2 bases at V and 5 bases at J, with 2 bases between the two ends. In DNA form, the CDR3 reads TGTGCCAGCAGTTTAGGAGATACGCAGTATTTT. This translates into CASSLGDTQYF.

This clonotype was recorded once. The gene calls are TRBV27 and TRBJ1-1; D remains unclear. The CDR3 has 15 residues. The V gene lost 6 bases and the J gene lost 3 bases, with 17 bases spanning the gap. Germline V gene sequence: CDR1 MNHEY, CDR2 SMNVEV (reference sequence). CDR3 loop: CASSFNPAADTEAFF. CDR3 DNA sequence: TGTGCCAGCAGCTTCAACCCAGCCGCCGACACTGAAGCTTTCTTT.

The chain is built from TRBV19 and TRBJ2-4; D remains ambiguous. Trimming removed 7 bases at V and 7 bases at J, with 11 bases between. The V gene's germline CDR1 is LNHDA and CDR2 SQIVND (reference sequence). The CDR3 extends over 12 amino acids. CDR3 residues: CASTTGLNIQYF. CDR3 bases: TGTGCCAGTACGACCGGGCTGAACATTCAGTACTTC.

This clonotype was seen ten or more times. The genes are TRBV7-8 and TRBJ2-1, with 7 positions matching TRBD2. V shed 6 bases and J 0 bases; nucleotides not matched to a gene: 5. The CDR3 has 15 amino acids. CDR1 is SGHVS, CDR2 FQNEAQ, per germline. The DNA for the CDR3 is TGTGCCAGCAGTCCCGGGACTAACTCCTACAATGAGCAGTTCTTC. Protein sequence: CASSPGTNSYNEQFF.

This clonotype appeared a few times. This sequence joins TRBV13 and TRBJ2-1; 11 bases align to TRBD2. CDR1 is PRHDT and CDR2 is FYEKMQ in the germline V gene (reference sequence). The junction had 9 bases not matched to a gene; V was cut back by 1 base and J by 7 bases. The CDR3 consists of 17 residues. CDR3 sequence reads: CASSLESASGRLNEQFF. The CDR3 DNA reads TGTGCCAGCAGCTTAGAGTCCGCTAGCGGGAGGTTGAATGAGCAGTTCTTC.

This clonotype has at least ten counts. The chain uses TRBV27 and TRBJ2-7; TRBD1 aligns across 8 bases. From germline, CDR1 is MNHEY and CDR2 SMNVEV (reference sequence). This CDR3 contains 16 residues. The ends lost 0 bases at V and 3 bases at J; junction bases unmatched: 7. The CDR3: CASSLSMGQVLYEQYF. CDR3 nucleotide sequence: TGTGCCAGCAGTTTATCGATGGGACAGGTCCTCTACGAGCAGTACTTC.

On this clonotype: A much larger clone lies one base from this, so it may be a read error. This chain uses TRBV28 with TRBJ2-6; D call uncertain. CDR1 MDHEN and CDR2 SYDVKM come from the germline V gene. The CDR3 is 17 residues long. The V gene lost 5 bases and the J gene lost 0 bases, with 14 bases spanning the gap. CDR3: CASSALPGSSGANVLTF. DNA for the CDR3: TGTGCCAGCAGTGCCCTCCCAGGCTCCTCTGGGGCCAACGTCCTGACTTTC. The variable domain in full, completed from reference TRBV28 and TRBJ2-6, reads DVKVTQSSRYLVKRTGEKVFLECVQDMDHENMFWYRQDPGLGLRLIYFSYDVKMKEKGDIPEGYSVSREKKERFSLILESASTNQTSMYLCASSALPGSSGANVLTFGAGSRLTVL.

With regard to this clonotype: A much larger clone differs from this one at a single base, so this may be a read error. The chain links TRBV6-6 to TRBJ2-7, with a tentative D call TRBD2 (5 bases). Trimming took off 5 bases at V and 2 bases at J, with 13 bases between the two ends. Germline V gene sequence: CDR1 MNHNY, CDR2 SVGAGI (reference sequence). The CDR3 has 14 amino acids. The CDR3 DNA reads as TGTGCCAGCAGTCCTATAGGACTTCCCTACGAGCAGTACTTC. This gives the protein CASSPIGLPYEQYF.

On this clonotype: A read error may account for a junction end that differs from germline. V usage is TRBV6-1 and J usage is TRBJ2-5; no clear D. The CDR3 is 16 amino acids. CDR1 and CDR2 (germline): MNHNS, SASEGT. The CDR3: CTSSVFWSTLEETQYF. DNA of the CDR3: TGTACCAGCAGTGTGTTCTGGAGCACTCTAGAAGAGACCCAGTACTTC.

In regard to this clonotype: One end of the junction is discordant with germline, which a read error may explain. The rearrangement uses TRBV27 and TRBJ2-7, with D tentatively TRBD1 or TRBD2 (5 bases each). Germline V lookup: CDR1 MNHEY, CDR2 SMNVEV (reference sequence). The CDR3 is made up of 13 amino acids. CDR3 bases: TGTGCCAGCAGCTCAGGGAGACAGAACGAGCAGAACTTC. This gives the protein CASSSGRQNEQNF.

This clonotype was seen repeatedly, ten times or more. This chain connects TRBV28 to TRBJ2-3, with TRBD2 identical over 10 bases. V lost 2 bases, J lost 5 bases, and 7 bases stayed unmatched. Germline assignment: CDR1 MDHEN and CDR2 SYDVKM. The CDR3 contains 16 residues. The CDR3 protein is CASSLLAGAWVDTQYF. The CDR3 nucleotides read TGTGCCAGCAGTTTACTAGCGGGAGCTTGGGTAGATACGCAGTATTTT.

There are many counts of this clonotype. V usage is TRBV4-1 and J usage is TRBJ1-1, with TRBD1 identical over 7 bases. Trimming took 4 bases from V and 0 from J; bases not matched to a gene: 5. The germline CDR1 and CDR2 sequences are MGHRA and YSYEKL. The CDR3 loop spans 15 amino acids. For the CDR3, the DNA is TGCGCCAGCAGCCCGGAACAGGGGATGAACACTGAAGCTTTCTTT. Its translation: CASSPEQGMNTEAFF.

The gene calls are TRBV4-2 and TRBJ2-3; perhaps TRBD2 as D (6 bases). With 5 bases removed from V and 4 bases from J, the gap between germline ends came to 22 bases. The V gene's germline CDR1 is LGHNA and CDR2 YNFKEQ. The CDR3 totals 17 residues. CDR3 amino acids: CASSFSASAPRADTQYF. The CDR3 nucleotides read TGTGCCAGCAGCTTCTCCGCTAGCGCCCCCCGGGCAGATACGCAGTATTTT.

The genes are TRBV7-9 and TRBJ2-7; tentative D call: TRBD1 (5 bases). Trimming removed 5 bases from V and 2 bases from J, with 13 bases in between. The CDR3 is 14 amino acids. In germline, CDR1 is SEHNR, CDR2 FQNEAQ (reference sequence). The CDR3 DNA reads TGTGCCAGCAGCGACAGACACGCCACCTACGAGCAGTACTTC. Its protein is CASSDRHATYEQYF.

The chain's CDR3 is CASTSEGLVGELFF. The CDR3 DNA follows: TGTGCCAGCACCTCGGAGGGCCTTGTCGGGGAGCTGTTTTTT. The chain has TRBV9 and TRBJ2-2, with D maybe TRBD2 (6 bases). CDR1 is SGDLS and CDR2 is YYNGEE in the germline V gene. The CDR3 runs to 14 residues. V lost 6 bases, J lost 7 bases, and 16 bases lay in between.

A note on this clonotype: Being one base from a much bigger clone, this may be a read error. The chain couples TRBV6-5 to TRBJ1-1, with D maybe TRBD1 (5 bases). The CDR3 runs 13 residues. V was cut by 2 bases and J by 9 bases, with 13 bases left in between. CDR1 and CDR2 from the germline V gene are MNHEY and SVGAGI. CDR3 region: CASSYDMGLKAFF. Here the CDR3 DNA reads TGTGCCAGCAGTTACGACATGGGACTCAAAGCTTTCTTT.

This clonotype was detected a few times. This chain uses TRBV3-1 with TRBJ2-5; no clear D. V lost 0 bases to trimming and J lost 5 bases, with 10 bases between them. This CDR3 has 14 amino acids. Germline assignment: CDR1 LGHDT and CDR2 YNNKEL (reference sequence). This CDR3 reads CASSQEAGVETQYF. CDR3 nucleotides: TGTGCCAGCAGCCAAGAGGCAGGTGTGGAGACCCAGTACTTC.

This clonotype was seen ten or more times. The chain couples TRBV28 to TRBJ2-1; tentative D call: TRBD1 (5 bases). The CDR3 has 18 residues. Trimming took 6 bases from V and 8 from J, leaving 29 bases between them. Germline loops: CDR1 MDHEN, CDR2 SYDVKM. Here the CDR3 DNA reads TGTGCCAGCAGACCCTGGTCGTCGATAGGGGCCGTGTTTCATGAGCAGTTCTTC. It specifies CASRPWSSIGAVFHEQFF.

The V call is TRBV29-1, the J call TRBJ2-7; 7 bases align to TRBD2. The CDR3 runs to 13 residues. The germline gives CDR1 SQVTM, CDR2 ANQGSEA. V gave up 6 bases and J gave up 1 base; unmatched junction bases: 6. CDR3 in DNA: TGCAGCGTCGTAGCGGGTATTTCCTACGAGCAGTACTTC. This codes for CSVVAGISYEQYF.

This clonotype was seen repeatedly, ten times or more. V gene TRBV18 combines with J gene TRBJ2-7; perhaps TRBD2 as D (5 bases). Trimming left V 2 bases short and J 3 bases short, with 5 bases between. Germline V gene data show CDR1 as KGHSH and CDR2 as LQKENI. This CDR3 spans 12 amino acids. CDR3 in amino acids: CASSPEGYEQYF. For the CDR3, the DNA is TGTGCCAGCTCACCAGAGGGCTACGAGCAGTACTTC.

The chain joins TRBV28 to TRBJ2-1; D is unresolved. Trimming pared 6 bases from V and 0 bases from J, leaving 21 bases between. The CDR3 extends over 18 amino acids. Germline loops: CDR1 MDHEN, CDR2 SYDVKM. The CDR3 nucleotides are TGTGCCAGCAGCACTACTATAATTGTCCTGAGCTCCTACAATGAGCAGTTCTTC. This sequence encodes CASSTTIIVLSSYNEQFF.

With respect to this clonotype: A much larger clone differs by one base, so this may be a read error. The conserved phenylalanine or tryptophan normally closing the CDR3 is absent here, so this likely arose from a read error. The chain uses TRBV28 and TRBJ2-4; maybe TRBD2 (6 bases). In germline, CDR1 is MDHEN, CDR2 SYDVKM. V was cut by 10 bases and J by 0 bases, with 19 bases left in between. The CDR3 consists of 16 residues. As DNA, the CDR3 is TGTGCCACCACCGTTGCGGGGCCCCTAGCCAAAAACATTCAGTACATC. It yields the protein CATTVAGPLAKNIQYI.

A few counts support this clonotype. This rearrangement joins TRBV4-2 to TRBJ2-7, with 9 bases identical to TRBD1. V lost 0 bases, J lost 2 bases, and 5 bases stayed unmatched. This CDR3 is built from 16 residues. In germline, CDR1 is LGHNA, CDR2 YNFKEQ. In DNA form, the CDR3 reads TGTGCCAGCAGCCAAGACCCCGGGACAGGGACCTACGAGCAGTACTTC. It codes for CASSQDPGTGTYEQYF.